This is a list of T cell receptor beta chains from one sample in a study of CD8 T cells in Susac syndrome. TCRdb recomputed calls from the immunoSEQ multiplex PCR reads with MiXCR, one row per CDR3 protein. The sample contains some 300,000 distinct CDR3 sequences, 85% of which appear only once. Specimen: CD8+ T cells from PBMCs. The source of these receptors is a human donor with multiple sclerosis. Both conserved end residues are part of each CDR3. D genes are given only for firm matches. Size tells how often a clone was seen (once, few, many) or the class of an expanded clone, and some rows leave it out.

>.|TRBJ2-2|TRBV7-2|few
TGTGCCAGCACGTTGGCGGGAATGTTGGGCGGGGAGCTGTTTTTT
CASTLAGMLGGELFF
>.|TRBJ2-1|TRBV6-6|.
TGTGCCAGCAGTTTCGACGGATTCTACTATGAGCAGTTCTTC
CASSFDGFYYEQFF
>.|TRBJ2-7|TRBV27|few
TGTGCCAGCAGTTTTAATGCCAGGTCCTACGAGCAGTACTTC
CASSFNARSYEQYF
>.|TRBJ2-5|TRBV27|.
TGTGCCAGCAGTTTAGATTTGGACAACGTTCGAAGGGCCTTGTACTTC
CASSLDLDNVRRALYF
>.|TRBJ1-1|TRBV2|.
TGTGCCAGCAGTGACGGGGCCCGGGGGACTGAAGCTTTCTTT
CASSDGARGTEAFF
>.|TRBJ2-7|TRBV5-6|.
TGTGCCAGCAGCTTGGGGAGAGCATCCTACGAGCAGTACTTC
CASSLGRASYEQYF
>TRBD2|TRBJ2-3|TRBV5-4|.
TGTGCCAGCAGCGGGAGCACTAGCGGTTGGTTCGCCACAGATACGCAGTATTTT
CASSGSTSGWFATDTQYF
>TRBD1|TRBJ1-1|TRBV13|.
TGTGCCAGCAGCTTAGGAGGGACAGCGATGAACACTGAAGCTTTCTTT
CASSLGGTAMNTEAFF
>TRBD1|TRBJ2-7|TRBV20-1|.
TGCAGTGCTAGAACGGGACAGGGGGACCCCTACGAGCAGTACTTC
CSARTGQGDPYEQYF
>.|TRBJ1-1|TRBV7-9|.
TGTGCCAGCAGCCCCGCCGGGCAGCTAAGATTTGAAGCTTTCTTT
CASSPAGQLRFEAFF
>.|TRBJ2-3|TRBV4-3|.
TGCGCCAGCAGCCCAAGACTATTTTCAGATACGCAGTATTTT
CASSPRLFSDTQYF
>TRBD1|TRBJ1-2|TRBV2|.
TGTGCCGCAATCGGAAGGGGGCTCTCTAACTATGGCTACACCTTC
CAAIGRGLSNYGYTF
>.|TRBJ2-1|TRBV28|.
TGTGCCAGCAGAAAAGGCAGGCTGGGGGGCAATGAGCAGTTCTTC
CASRKGRLGGNEQFF
>.|TRBJ2-2|TRBV20-1|.
TGCAGTGCGCGGGAGCCCCCGGACAGGGTTATGACCGGGGAGCTGTTTTTT
CSAREPPDRVMTGELFF
>.|TRBJ2-3|TRBV4-3|.
TGCGCCAGCAGCCACCTAGATTCTAGCACAGATACGCAGTATTTT
CASSHLDSSTDTQYF
>TRBD2|TRBJ2-1|TRBV3-1|.
TGTGCCAGCAGCCAAGAGGGGGGTGAATGGCGGGAGTACGCTGAGCAGTTCTTC
CASSQEGGEWREYAEQFF
>.|TRBJ2-7|TRBV7-2|once
TGTGCCAGCAGCGCGTATTCAGGGGGAGGGTACGAGCAGTACTTC
CASSAYSGGGYEQYF